The 30 T cell receptor beta chains in this list originate from one sample, sequenced in a study of cytomegalovirus exposure and HLA in healthy donors. The primer mix had 60 Vbeta and 13 Jbeta primers. Using immunoSEQ multiplex PCR, the repertoire was profiled, and TCRdb retains in-frame clones only, with some absent. The sample has about 85,000 clones, nearly 80% seen once. The sample consisted of PBMCs. These receptors originate from a woman in her 50s in good health and CMV-seropositive.

This clone was detected only a few times. The chain recombines TRBV9 with TRBJ1-1, with TRBD1 as a possible D gene (6 bases). Trimming removed 4 bases from V and 7 bases from J, with 17 bases in between. The germline V gene has CDR1 SGDLS and CDR2 YYNGEE. CDR3 size: 14 residues. The CDR3 DNA is TGTGCCAGCAGCTCCCGGACAGACCTTTTTGAAGCTTTCTTT. Residues: CASSSRTDLFEAFF.

The CDR3 DNA sequence: TGTGCCAGCAGCTTCGGGATGGGGGGATACAATGAGCAGTTCTTC. It is translated as CASSFGMGGYNEQFF. The chain carries TRBV7-2 and TRBJ2-1, with D perhaps TRBD2 (6 bases). The CDR3 loop spans 15 amino acids. Germline CDR1 and CDR2: SGHTA and FQGNSA. Trimming removed 3 bases at V and 4 bases at J, with 13 bases between. Supplemented by reference TRBV7-2 and TRBJ2-1, the full variable domain reads GAGVSQSPSNKVTEKGKDVELRCDPISGHTALYWYRQSLGQGLEFLIYFQGNSAPDKSGLPSDRFSAERTGGSVSTLTIQRTQQEDSAVYLCASSFGMGGYNEQFFGPGTRLTVL.

This clone was recorded a few times. This sequence joins TRBV6-1 and TRBJ1-2; 7 bases are shared with TRBD1. V shed 7 bases, J shed 6 bases, and the junction held 5 bases outside the gene matches. The CDR3 covers 12 residues. Germline CDR1 reads MNHNS; CDR2 reads SASEGT. Here the CDR3 reads CASTHGTDGYTF. In DNA, the CDR3 is TGTGCCAGCACCCATGGGACAGATGGCTACACCTTC.

The chain is built from TRBV7-9 and TRBJ1-4; no clear D. Trimming removed 1 base from V and 10 bases from J, with 7 bases in between. Germline CDR1 and CDR2: SEHNR and FQNEAQ (reference sequence). This CDR3 comprises 12 residues. CDR3 region: CASSLENGKLFF. CDR3 DNA: TGTGCCAGCAGCTTAGAAAACGGAAAACTGTTTTTT. The entire variable domain, with the rest obtained from reference TRBV7-9 and TRBJ1-4, is as follows: DTGVSQNPRHKITKRGQNVTFRCDPISEHNRLYWYRQTLGQGPEFLTYFQNEAQLEKSRLLSDRFSAERPKGSFSTLEIQRTEQGDSAMYLCASSLENGKLFFGSGTQLSVL.

This chain joins TRBV2 and TRBJ1-5, with TRBD1 matching 9 bases. The CDR3 has 16 residues. The V gene's germline CDR1 is SNHLY and CDR2 FYNNEI. V lost 5 bases, J lost 3 bases, and 8 bases stayed unmatched. The CDR3 nucleotides read TGTGCCAGCAGTATAACAGGGGGCTCGACCAATCAGCCCCAGCATTTT. Its protein product is CASSITGGSTNQPQHF. Combining the CDR3 with reference TRBV2 and TRBJ1-5 gives the whole variable domain EPEVTQTPSHQVTQMGQEVILRCVPISNHLYFYWYRQILGQKVEFLVSFYNNEISEKSEIFDDQFSVERPDGSNFTLKIRSTKLEDSAMYFCASSITGGSTNQPQHFGDGTRLSIL.

Only a few counts were recorded for this clone. The chain links TRBV6-1 to TRBJ1-5; TRBD1 is a possible D gene (5 bases). Deletions cut 4 bases from V and 1 base from J, with 11 bases between. The germline V gene encodes CDR1 MNHNS and CDR2 SASEGT. The CDR3 runs to 15 residues. CDR3 DNA sequence: TGTGCCAGCAGTGGCACGGAGGGGAGCAATCAGCCCCAGCATTTT. This translates into CASSGTEGSNQPQHF.

The J gene is TRBJ1-1, the V gene TRBV29-1; TRBD1 is a possible D gene (5 bases). V lost 8 bases to trimming and J lost 1 base, with 14 bases between them. Germline V gene lookup returns CDR1 SQVTM and CDR2 ANQGSEA. The CDR3 extends over 13 amino acids. This chain's CDR3 is CSYKTDPNTEAFF. As DNA, the CDR3 is TGCAGCTACAAGACAGATCCGAACACTGAAGCTTTCTTT.

The chain combines TRBV5-1 with TRBJ2-7, with TRBD1 matching 10 bases. CDR1 SGHRS and CDR2 YFSETQ come from the germline V gene. The CDR3 consists of 15 residues. After removal of 4 bases from V and 7 bases from J, the junction contained 11 bases not matched to a gene. The CDR3: CASSDRTGGLGEQYV. The CDR3 bases are TGCGCCAGCAGCGATAGGACAGGGGGGCTGGGTGAGCAGTACGTC.

The chain employs TRBV7-8 and TRBJ1-2; 9 bases are shared with TRBD1. Germline values: CDR1 SGHVS, CDR2 FQNEAQ. The CDR3 consists of 14 residues. J gave up 9 bases and V 5 bases, and 10 bases lay outside the gene matches. In nucleotides, the CDR3 is TGTGCCAGCAGCCCCAGGCGGACAGGGGATAGCTACACCTTC. Protein sequence: CASSPRRTGDSYTF.

The V call is TRBV12-2, the J call TRBJ2-7; TRBD1, the table's D call, lacks a check against the DNA. TRBV12-2 is a listed pseudogene. This CDR3 is built from 18 residues. CDR3 sequence: CASRNQPGTGEGYYEQYF. Here the CDR3 DNA reads TGTGCAAGTCGGAACCAACCCGGGACAGGGGAGGGGTACTACGAGCAGTACTTC.

The V call is TRBV6-1, the J call TRBJ1-2; 9 bases agree with TRBD1. The CDR3 has 15 amino acids. Germline loops: CDR1 MNHNS, CDR2 SASEGT. The junction had 9 bases not matched to a gene; V was cut back by 8 bases and J by 2 bases. For the CDR3, the DNA is TGTGCCAGCGCCGGACAGGGGATTGGAAACTATGGCTACACCTTC. This gives the protein CASAGQGIGNYGYTF.

The genes are TRBV5-1 and TRBJ2-2; the match to TRBD2 covers 8 bases. The CDR3 loop spans 14 amino acids. Germline CDR1 reads SGHRS; CDR2 reads YFSETQ. Trimming took 7 bases from V and 5 from J; bases not matched to a gene: 7. The DNA of the CDR3 is TGCGCCAGCGAGGACGGGGGGGCGACCGGGGAGCTGTTTTTT. Translated: CASEDGGATGELFF. The variable domain in full, completed from reference TRBV5-1 and TRBJ2-2, reads KAGVTQTPRYLIKTRGQQVTLSCSPISGHRSVSWYQQTPGQGLQFLFEYFSETQRNKGNFPGRFSGRQFSNSRSEMNVSTLELGDSALYLCASEDGGATGELFFGEGSRLTVL.

The chain recombines TRBV27 with TRBJ2-5, with D perhaps matching TRBD2 (5 bases). V was pared by 5 bases and J by 2 bases, with 12 bases between. Germline CDR1 and CDR2: MNHEY and SMNVEV (reference sequence). The CDR3 runs 14 residues. This CDR3 reads CASSHGLLQETQYF. In nucleotides, the CDR3 is TGTGCCAGCAGTCACGGACTTTTACAAGAGACCCAGTACTTC.

In its sample, this clone was seen once. The chain is built from TRBV6-1 and TRBJ2-2; D is possibly TRBD2 (5 bases). The CDR3 is made up of 15 amino acids. Deletions cut 3 bases from V and 0 bases from J, with 8 bases between. CDR1 MNHNS and CDR2 SASEGT come from the germline V gene. CDR3 in DNA: TGTGCCAGCAGTGACTGGGGAGCGAACACCGGGGAGCTGTTTTTT. Translation gives CASSDWGANTGELFF.

CDR3 sequence (DNA): TGTGCTAGTCTTATGGGTCCGGGGAGGGTAGCGGGAATAACCGGGGAGCTGTTTTTT. Translation: CASLMGPGRVAGITGELFF. The rearrangement uses TRBV12-5 and TRBJ2-2; 8 bases are a match to TRBD2. The junction had 22 bases not matched to a gene; V was cut back by 8 bases and J by 5 bases. The CDR3 extends over 19 amino acids. Germline lookup yields CDR1 LGHNT and CDR2 FRNRAP.

V is TRBV4-2 and J is TRBJ2-3, with 8 bases that match TRBD2. This CDR3 contains 17 residues. V lost 0 bases and J lost 0; bases outside the gene matches: 5. In germline, CDR1 is LGHNA, CDR2 YNFKEQ. CDR3 nucleotide sequence: TGTGCCAGCAGCCAAGATACAGCGGGAGAGAGCACAGATACGCAGTATTTT. Protein product: CASSQDTAGESTDTQYF.

Details on this clone: Germline is not matched at one junction end, which may reflect a read error. In DNA form, the CDR3 reads TGTGCCAGCAGTTATCGGACTAGCCTCTCCCACAATGAGCAGTTCTTC. Protein product: CASSYRTSLSHNEQFF. This sequence joins TRBV6-5 and TRBJ2-1, with 8 bases fitting TRBD2. This CDR3 has 16 residues. Germline CDR1 MNHEY, CDR2 SVGAGI.

The rearrangement uses TRBV18 and TRBJ1-2, with D perhaps TRBD1 (5 bases). Germline CDR1 is KGHSH and CDR2 is LQKENI. Trimming pared 3 bases from V and 3 bases from J, leaving 11 bases between. CDR3 size: 14 residues. CDR3 DNA: TGTGCCAGCTCACCGCAGGGTTGGGACTATGGCTACACCTTC. It specifies CASSPQGWDYGYTF.

The chain has TRBV15 and TRBJ2-1, with D maybe TRBD2 (7 bases). In germline, CDR1 is LNHNV, CDR2 YYDKDF (reference sequence). The CDR3 runs 14 residues. Trimming left V 1 base short and J 8 bases short, with 12 bases between. The DNA for the CDR3 is TGTGCCACCAGCAGAGTCACAGGGAGGGATGAGCAGTTCTTC. It specifies CATSRVTGRDEQFF.

V usage is TRBV29-1 and J usage is TRBJ2-5; the D gene is possibly TRBD1 (6 bases). This CDR3 has 13 residues. The germline gives CDR1 SQVTM, CDR2 ANQGSEA. V gave up 5 bases and J gave up 5 bases, with 15 bases separating them. The CDR3 sequence: CSVRLTGGETQYF. The CDR3 nucleotides are TGCAGCGTTAGATTGACAGGTGGGGAGACCCAGTACTTC.

This rearrangement joins TRBV5-5 to TRBJ1-6, with D maybe TRBD1 (6 bases). Per germline, CDR1 SGHKS and CDR2 YYEKEE (reference sequence). The ends were cut back, 0 bases at V and 7 bases at J, with 8 bases in the middle. CDR3 length: 14 amino acids. DNA for the CDR3: TGTGCCAGCAGCTTGGGAACAGGGAATTCACCCCTCCACTTT. It yields the protein CASSLGTGNSPLHF.

The DNA of the CDR3 is TGCGCCAGCAGCCTGGTTCGCGGTCTTGTCGATGAGCAGTTCTTC. The encoded protein is CASSLVRGLVDEQFF. The gene calls are TRBV5-1 and TRBJ2-1; D is undetermined. This CDR3 is built from 15 residues. V lost 4 bases, J lost 8 bases, and 19 bases lay in between. Germline V gene sequence: CDR1 SGHRS, CDR2 YFSETQ.

The rearrangement joins TRBV15 to TRBJ1-5, with D unresolved. V lost 0 bases to trimming and J lost 5 bases, with 11 bases between them. The V gene's germline CDR1 is LNHNV and CDR2 YYDKDF (reference sequence). This CDR3 has 15 amino acids. The CDR3 here is CATSRDQEGHQPQHF. The CDR3, as DNA: TGTGCCACCAGCAGAGATCAAGAGGGCCATCAGCCCCAGCATTTT.

J is TRBJ1-5 and V is TRBV6-6; D might be TRBD1 (5 bases). CDR3 length: 15 amino acids. Germline CDR1 reads MNHNY; CDR2 reads SVGAGI (reference sequence). The V and J ends lost 4 bases and 3 bases respectively, with 13 bases between them. CDR3 residues: CASSSPGRDNQPQHF. The DNA for the CDR3 is TGTGCCAGCAGTTCTCCAGGGCGGGACAATCAGCCCCAGCATTTT.

The gene calls are TRBV7-9 and TRBJ2-3; possibly TRBD2 for D (5 bases). Trimming removed 11 bases from V and 4 bases from J, with 13 bases in between. The germline V gene has CDR1 SEHNR and CDR2 FQNEAQ (reference sequence). This CDR3 spans 12 amino acids. Here the CDR3 reads CASGLGADTQYF. The CDR3 DNA sequence: TGTGCCTCCGGACTCGGTGCAGATACGCAGTATTTT.

This clone was picked up one time. This chain connects TRBV2 to TRBJ2-3; 7 bases agree with TRBD1. The CDR3 has 14 residues. V lost 7 bases to trimming and J lost 1 base; unmatched junction nucleotides: 5. CDR1 is SNHLY and CDR2 is FYNNEI in the germline V gene. DNA for the CDR3: TGTGCCAGCAACCCGGGACAGCGCACAGATACGCAGTATTTT. The encoded protein is CASNPGQRTDTQYF.

This chain connects TRBV11-2 to TRBJ2-1; 10 nucleotides line up with TRBD2. CDR3 size: 15 residues. The V and J ends lost 4 bases and 8 bases, in that order; junction bases with no gene match: 8. Germline V gene data show CDR1 as SGHAT and CDR2 as FQNNGV. CDR3 sequence (DNA): TGTGCCAGCAGCTCCCTAGCGGGGGCGGCCTATGAGCAGTTCTTC. This sequence encodes CASSSLAGAAYEQFF.

The chain couples TRBV19 to TRBJ2-3; maybe TRBD1 (5 bases). CDR3 length equals 14 residues. CDR1 and CDR2 (germline): LNHDA, SQIVND (reference sequence). V was shortened by 7 bases and J by 0 bases, with 11 bases between the two germline ends. DNA for the CDR3: TGTGCCAGTACCGACAGCATTAGCACAGATACGCAGTATTTT. As protein: CASTDSISTDTQYF.

The chain uses TRBV2 and TRBJ1-3, with a tentative D call TRBD1 (6 bases). The CDR3 is made up of 16 amino acids. Germline CDR1 and CDR2: SNHLY and FYNNEI. V was pared by 7 bases and J by 0 bases, with 16 bases between. CDR3 sequence: CASKPWGGGSGNTIYF. In DNA form, the CDR3 reads TGTGCCAGCAAACCCTGGGGAGGGGGCTCTGGAAACACCATATATTTT. Full variable domain (rest looked up from reference TRBV2 and TRBJ1-3): EPEVTQTPSHQVTQMGQEVILRCVPISNHLYFYWYRQILGQKVEFLVSFYNNEISEKSEIFDDQFSVERPDGSNFTLKIRSTKLEDSAMYFCASKPWGGGSGNTIYFGEGSWLTVV.

The chain couples TRBV19 to TRBJ2-3, with D perhaps assigned TRBD1 or TRBD2 (9 bases each). V shed 8 bases and J shed 4 bases, with 28 bases lying between them. Germline CDR1 and CDR2: LNHDA and SQIVND (reference sequence). CDR3 size: 18 residues. CDR3 coding DNA: TGTGCCAGTGCCGGGACAGGGATCTTAGCGGGAGAGTCAGATACGCAGTATTTT. The encoded protein is CASAGTGILAGESDTQYF.